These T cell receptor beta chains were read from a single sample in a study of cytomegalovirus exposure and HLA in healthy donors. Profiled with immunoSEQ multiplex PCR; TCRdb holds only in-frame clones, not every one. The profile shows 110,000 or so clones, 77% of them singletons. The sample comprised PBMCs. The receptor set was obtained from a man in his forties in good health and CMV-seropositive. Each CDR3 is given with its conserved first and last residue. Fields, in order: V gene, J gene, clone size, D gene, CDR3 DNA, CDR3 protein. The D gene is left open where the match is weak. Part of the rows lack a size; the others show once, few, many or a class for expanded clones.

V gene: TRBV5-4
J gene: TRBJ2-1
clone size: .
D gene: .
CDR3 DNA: TGTGCCAGCAGGTCATCCCATGAGCAGTTCTTC
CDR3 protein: CASRSSHEQFF

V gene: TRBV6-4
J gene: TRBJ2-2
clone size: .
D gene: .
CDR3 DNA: TGTGCCAGCAGTGACGGTGGCGGCACCGGGGAGCTGTTTTTT
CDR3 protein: CASSDGGGTGELFF

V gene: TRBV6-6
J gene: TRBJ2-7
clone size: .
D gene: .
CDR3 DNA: TGTGCCAGCAACCTCTCTGGGGGCGCCCCCTACGAGCAGTACTTC
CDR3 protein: CASNLSGGAPYEQYF

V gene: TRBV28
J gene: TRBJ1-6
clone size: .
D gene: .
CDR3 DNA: TGTGCCAGCACCATAAGGACGATGGGAGGGAGTGTAAGCTCCTATAATTCACCCCTCCACTTT
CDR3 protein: CASTIRTMGGSVSSYNSPLHF

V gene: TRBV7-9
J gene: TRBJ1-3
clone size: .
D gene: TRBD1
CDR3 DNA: TGTGCCAGCAGCTCCCAGGGACAGGCGACCTCTGGAAACACCATATATTTT
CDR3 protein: CASSSQGQATSGNTIYF

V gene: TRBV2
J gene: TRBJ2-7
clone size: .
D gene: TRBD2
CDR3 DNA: TGTGCCAGCAGCGATTGGCCGGGGGGGTACGAGCAGTACTTC
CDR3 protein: CASSDWPGGYEQYF

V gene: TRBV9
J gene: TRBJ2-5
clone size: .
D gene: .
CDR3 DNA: TGTGCCAGCAGCGTAGGACATAGCCGGGGAGAGACCCAGTACTTC
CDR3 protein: CASSVGHSRGETQYF

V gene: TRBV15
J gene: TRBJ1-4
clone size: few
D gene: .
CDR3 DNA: TGTGCCACCAGCAGCCCGGGGTTTTCGGGGGGCATTGAAAAACTGTTTTTT
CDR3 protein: CATSSPGFSGGIEKLFF

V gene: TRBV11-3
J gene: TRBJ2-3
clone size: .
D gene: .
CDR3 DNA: TGTGCCAGCAGCTCGCGTGGGGGGGCGCCCGATACGCAGTATTTT
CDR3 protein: CASSSRGGAPDTQYF

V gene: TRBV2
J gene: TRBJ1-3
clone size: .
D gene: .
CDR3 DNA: TGTGCCAGCAGGAGCAGGGGCTCTGGAAACACCATATATTTT
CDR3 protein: CASRSRGSGNTIYF

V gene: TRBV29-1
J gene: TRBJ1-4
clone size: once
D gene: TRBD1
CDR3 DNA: TGCAGCGTGAGGCCGGGACAGGGGTTATCCCCCGTTTTT
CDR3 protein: CSVRPGQGLSPVF

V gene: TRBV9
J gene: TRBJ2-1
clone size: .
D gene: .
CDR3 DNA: TGTGCCAGCAGCGTAGAACCCCCTGGCACCTCCTACAATGAGCAGTTCTTC
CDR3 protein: CASSVEPPGTSYNEQFF

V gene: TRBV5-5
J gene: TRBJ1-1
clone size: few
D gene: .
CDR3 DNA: TGTGCCAGCAGCCAACCCACGCCTGAAGACAGTGAAGCTTTCTTT
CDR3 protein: CASSQPTPEDSEAFF

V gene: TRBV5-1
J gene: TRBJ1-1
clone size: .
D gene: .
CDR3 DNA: TGCGCCAGCATGGTTTCAGAAGTGAACACTGAAGCTTTCTTT
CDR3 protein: CASMVSEVNTEAFF

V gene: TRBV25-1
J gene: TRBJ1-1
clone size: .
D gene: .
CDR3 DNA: TGTGCCAGCAGTGACGACGACAGAGCCACTGAAGCTTTCTTT
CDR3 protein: CASSDDDRATEAFF

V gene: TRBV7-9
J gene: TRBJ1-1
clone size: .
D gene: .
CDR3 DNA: TGTTCCAGCAGCTTAGGAGGAACCGGAGAGACTGAAGCTTTCTTT
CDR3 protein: CSSSLGGTGETEAFF

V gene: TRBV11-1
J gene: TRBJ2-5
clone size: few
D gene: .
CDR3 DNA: TGTGCCAGCAACCACGCGGGGAGCCAAGAGACCCAGTACTTC
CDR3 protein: CASNHAGSQETQYF

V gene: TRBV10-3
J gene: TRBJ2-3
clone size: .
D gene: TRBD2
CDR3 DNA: TGTGCCATCAGTGATGTGGTGGGGAGGGCAGCAGATACGCAGTATTTT
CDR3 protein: CAISDVVGRAADTQYF

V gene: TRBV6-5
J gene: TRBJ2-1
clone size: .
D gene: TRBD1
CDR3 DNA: TGTGCCAGCAGCCCTACAGGGGGGTCGTATGAGCAGTTCTTC
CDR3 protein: CASSPTGGSYEQFF

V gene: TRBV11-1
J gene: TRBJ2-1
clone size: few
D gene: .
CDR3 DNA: TGTGCCAGCAGAATCACTAGCAATGAGCAGTTCTTC
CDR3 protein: CASRITSNEQFF

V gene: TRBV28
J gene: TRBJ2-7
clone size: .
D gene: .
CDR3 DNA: TGTGCCAGCAGGAGGAGGGACAGCACCTACGAGCAGTACTTC
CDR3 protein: CASRRRDSTYEQYF

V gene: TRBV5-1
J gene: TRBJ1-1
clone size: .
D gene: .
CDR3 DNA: TGCGCCAGCAGCGCGCAGGGGTACACTGAAGCTTTCTTT
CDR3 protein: CASSAQGYTEAFF

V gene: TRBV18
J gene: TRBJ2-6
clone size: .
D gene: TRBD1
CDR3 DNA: TGTGCCAGCTCATCATCACAGGGGGTGGACTCTGGGGCCAACGTCCTGACTTTC
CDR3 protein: CASSSSQGVDSGANVLTF

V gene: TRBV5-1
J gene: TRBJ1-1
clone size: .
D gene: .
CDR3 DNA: TGCGCCAGCAGCTTTAACAGGGACACTGAAGCTTTCTTT
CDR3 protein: CASSFNRDTEAFF

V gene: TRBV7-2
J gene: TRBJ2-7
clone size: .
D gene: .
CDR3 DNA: TGTGCCAGCAGCTGGGGCTCGGTCGCCTACGAGCAGTACTTC
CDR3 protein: CASSWGSVAYEQYF

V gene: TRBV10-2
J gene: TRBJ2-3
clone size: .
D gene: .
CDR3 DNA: TGCGCCAGCGGAGAGGATACGCAGTATTTT
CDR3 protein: CASGEDTQYF

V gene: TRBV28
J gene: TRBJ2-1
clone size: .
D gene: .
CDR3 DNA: TGTGCCAGCAGTTTATCGGAACTGGCAGGAGAGCAGTTCTTC
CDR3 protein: CASSLSELAGEQFF

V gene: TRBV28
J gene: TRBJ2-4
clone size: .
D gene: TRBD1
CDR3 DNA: TGTGCCAGCAGGGACAGGGCTTTAGCCATTCAGTACTTC
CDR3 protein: CASRDRALAIQYF

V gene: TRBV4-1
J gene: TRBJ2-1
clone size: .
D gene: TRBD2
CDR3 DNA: TGCGCCAGCAGCCAAGGTCCCGGGGGGGCCAATGAGCAGTTCTTC
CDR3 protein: CASSQGPGGANEQFF

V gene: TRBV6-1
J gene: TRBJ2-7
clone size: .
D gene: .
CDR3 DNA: TGTGCCAGCACGTGGCTAGGGGACTACGAGCAGTACTTC
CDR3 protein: CASTWLGDYEQYF

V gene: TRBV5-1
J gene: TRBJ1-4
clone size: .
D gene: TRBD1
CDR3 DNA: TGCGCCAGCAGCTTCGGACAGGCGAGCAATGAAAAACTGTTTTTT
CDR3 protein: CASSFGQASNEKLFF

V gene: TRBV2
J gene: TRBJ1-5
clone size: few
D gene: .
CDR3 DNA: TGTGCCAGCAGAGGACAGCAGACTCGGTGGAGTGAGCCCCAGCATTTT
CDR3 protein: CASRGQQTRWSEPQHF

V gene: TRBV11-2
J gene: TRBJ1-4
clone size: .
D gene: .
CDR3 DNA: TGTGCCAGCGCGAACCCGACTAATGAAAAACTGTTTTTT
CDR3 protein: CASANPTNEKLFF

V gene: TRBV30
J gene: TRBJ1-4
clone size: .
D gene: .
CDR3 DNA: TGTGCCTGGAGTGTTTTTGGGAGAAATGAAAAACTGTTTTTT
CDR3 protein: CAWSVFGRNEKLFF

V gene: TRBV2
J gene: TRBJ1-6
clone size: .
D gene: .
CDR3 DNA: TGTGCCAGCCGATGGGGAGGGAAGTCGTCCTATAATTCACCCCTCCACTTT
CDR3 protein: CASRWGGKSSYNSPLHF

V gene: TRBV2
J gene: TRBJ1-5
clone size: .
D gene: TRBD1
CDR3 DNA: TGTGCCAGCAGTAGTATTACAGGGGGCTATGGCAATCAGCCCCAGCATTTT
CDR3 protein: CASSSITGGYGNQPQHF

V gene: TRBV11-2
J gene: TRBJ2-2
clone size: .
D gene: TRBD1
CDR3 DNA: TGTGCCAGCAGCATGAGGGGGACAGGGGTGTCCGGGGAGCTGTTTTTT
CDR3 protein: CASSMRGTGVSGELFF

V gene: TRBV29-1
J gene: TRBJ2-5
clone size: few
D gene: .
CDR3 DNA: TGCAGCGTTGTGCACGGTGCGGGTGAGACCCAGTACTTC
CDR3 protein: CSVVHGAGETQYF

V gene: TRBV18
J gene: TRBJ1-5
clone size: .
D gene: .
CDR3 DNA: TGTGCCAGCTCACCAGGGGCGCGCGGTCAGCCCCAGCATTTT
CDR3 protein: CASSPGARGQPQHF

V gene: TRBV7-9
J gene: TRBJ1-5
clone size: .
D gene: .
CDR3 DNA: TGTGCCAGCAGCCCCCCGGGCAAGGGGGTAGGGCAGCCCCAGCATTTT
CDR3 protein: CASSPPGKGVGQPQHF

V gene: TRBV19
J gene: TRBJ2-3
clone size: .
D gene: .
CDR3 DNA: TGTGCCAGTAGTAACGCCCGAGACACAGATACGCAGTATTTT
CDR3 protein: CASSNARDTDTQYF

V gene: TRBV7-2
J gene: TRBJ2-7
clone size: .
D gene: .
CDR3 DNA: TGTGCCAGCAGCCCCGTGAGATCCTACGAGCAGTACTTC
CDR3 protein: CASSPVRSYEQYF

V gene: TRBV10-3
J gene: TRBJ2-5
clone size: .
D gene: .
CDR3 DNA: TGTGCCATCAGTCCGGAGACCCAGTACTTC
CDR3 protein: CAISPETQYF

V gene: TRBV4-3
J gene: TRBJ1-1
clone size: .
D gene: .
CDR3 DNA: TGCGCCAGCAGCCTACAGGTGAACACTGAAGCTTTCTTT
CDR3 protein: CASSLQVNTEAFF

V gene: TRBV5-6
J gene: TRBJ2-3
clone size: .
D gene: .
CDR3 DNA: TGTGCCAGCAGCTTTCAGCCCAGGGCGACAGATACGCAGTATTTT
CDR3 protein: CASSFQPRATDTQYF

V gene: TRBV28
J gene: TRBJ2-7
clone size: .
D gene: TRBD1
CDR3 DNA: TGTGCCAGCAGTGCCGGCGGGACAGGGATATACGAGCAGTACTTC
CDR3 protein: CASSAGGTGIYEQYF

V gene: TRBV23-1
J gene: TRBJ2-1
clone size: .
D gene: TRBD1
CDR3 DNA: TGCGCCAGCAGTCATTCCGGGACAGGGTACAATGAGCAGTTCTTC
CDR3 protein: CASSHSGTGYNEQFF

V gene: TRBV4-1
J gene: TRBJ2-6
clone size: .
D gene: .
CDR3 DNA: TGCGCCAGCAGCCAAGATCGTGAACAGGGCGCCGGGGCCAACGGCCTGACTTTC
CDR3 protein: CASSQDREQGAGANGLTF

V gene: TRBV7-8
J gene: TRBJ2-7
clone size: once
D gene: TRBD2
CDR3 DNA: TGTGCCAGCAGCTCCCTCAGCGAGCGGGGGGGTTACGAGCAGTACTTC
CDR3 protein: CASSSLSERGGYEQYF

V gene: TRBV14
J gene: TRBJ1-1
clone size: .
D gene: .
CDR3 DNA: TGTGCCAGCAGCAACAGTTTGAACACTGAAGCTTTCTTT
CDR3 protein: CASSNSLNTEAFF